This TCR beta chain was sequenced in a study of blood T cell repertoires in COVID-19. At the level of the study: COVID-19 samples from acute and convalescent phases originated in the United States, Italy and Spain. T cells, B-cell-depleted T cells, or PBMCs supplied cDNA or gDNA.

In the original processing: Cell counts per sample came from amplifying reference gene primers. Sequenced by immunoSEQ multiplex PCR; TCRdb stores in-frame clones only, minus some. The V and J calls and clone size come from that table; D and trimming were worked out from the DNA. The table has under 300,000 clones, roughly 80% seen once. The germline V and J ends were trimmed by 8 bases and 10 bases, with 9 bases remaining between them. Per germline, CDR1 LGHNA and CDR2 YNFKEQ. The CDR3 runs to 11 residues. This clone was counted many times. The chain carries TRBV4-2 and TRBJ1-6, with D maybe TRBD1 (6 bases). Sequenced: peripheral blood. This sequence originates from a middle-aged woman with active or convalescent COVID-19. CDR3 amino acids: CASGRGSPLHF. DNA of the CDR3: TGTGCCAGCGGTAGGGGGTCACCCCTCCACTTT.